One sample yielded the 8 T cell receptor beta chains listed below, sequenced in a study of siplizumab effects on memory and regulatory T cells (dated by TCRdb to about 2019). The library was built by means of the immunoSEQ multiplex PCR assay. This immuneACCESS table, as held by TCRdb, lists in-frame sequences with V and J called but not all clones. Of the missing ones, under half trace to an unresolved V gene in checked studies; the others have no known cause. The sample table records some 97,000 clones; 91% of these occur just once. The ten largest clones represent 0.15% of the sample. Sequenced: CD4+ T cells sorted from blood. The receptors were gathered from a human donor in good health.

This clone was picked up one time. V gene TRBV9 combines with J gene TRBJ2-1; the match to TRBD1 covers 11 bases. The CDR3 extends over 15 amino acids. After removal of 6 bases from V and 7 bases from J, the junction contained 9 bases not matched to a gene. Germline V lookup: CDR1 SGDLS, CDR2 YYNGEE. The CDR3, as DNA: TGTGCCAGCACCGCGGGACAGGGGGAAGTTAATGAGCAGTTCTTC. Encoded protein: CASTAGQGEVNEQFF.

The chain combines TRBV7-2 with TRBJ2-4; D might be TRBD1 (5 bases). Germline V gene data show CDR1 as SGHTA and CDR2 as FQGNSA. Deletions cut 0 bases from V and 8 bases from J, with 5 bases between. CDR3 length: 12 amino acids. The CDR3 region is CASSLARDIQYF. The CDR3, as DNA: TGTGCCAGCAGCTTAGCCAGGGACATTCAGTACTTC.

The chain recombines TRBV11-2 with TRBJ2-7; the match to TRBD2 covers 8 bases. The CDR3 length is 14 residues. Germline V lookup: CDR1 SGHAT, CDR2 FQNNGV. V trimming: 5 bases; J trimming: 5 bases; junction bases outside the gene matches: 8. The CDR3 spells CASSPGGPWDEQYF. CDR3 sequence (DNA): TGTGCCAGCAGCCCGGGGGGGCCGTGGGACGAGCAGTACTTC.

V usage is TRBV19 and J usage is TRBJ1-6, with 9 positions matching TRBD1. Looked up from germline, CDR1 is LNHDA and CDR2 is SQIVND (reference sequence). J gave up 12 bases and V 7 bases, and 10 bases lay outside the gene matches. The length of the CDR3 is 14 residues. The CDR3 nucleotides read TGTGCCAGTACCATGAGGGACAGGGCTGTACCCCTCCACTTT. It encodes CASTMRDRAVPLHF.

This chain links TRBV25-1 with TRBJ1-6, with a weak D call TRBD1 (6 bases). The V and J ends lost 4 bases and 17 bases respectively, with 15 bases between them. Germline-derived CDR1 and CDR2 are MGHDK and SYGVNS. This CDR3 has 12 residues. The CDR3 spells CASSASGESVHF. The CDR3 coding sequence is TGTGCCAGCAGTGCTTCAGGGGAAAGCGTCCACTTT.

The chain employs TRBV5-6 and TRBJ1-1; D is unclear. Trimming removed 3 bases at V and 1 base at J, with 10 bases between. The CDR3 totals 14 residues. Germline CDR1 reads SGHDT; CDR2 reads YYEEEE. The CDR3 DNA follows: TGTGCCAGCAGCTCGCGGACGGCGAACACTGAAGCTTTCTTT. The encoded protein is CASSSRTANTEAFF.

The genes are TRBV4-1 and TRBJ2-1, with 8 nucleotides matching TRBD1. This CDR3 comprises 15 residues. Germline loops: CDR1 MGHRA, CDR2 YSYEKL. V was clipped by 4 bases and J by 8 bases; unmatched bases: 10. The CDR3: CASSLRQGKEDEQFF. For the CDR3, the DNA is TGCGCCAGCAGCCTTCGACAGGGGAAGGAAGATGAGCAGTTCTTC.

The chain uses TRBV4-2 and TRBJ1-1; D is perhaps TRBD1 (5 bases). The CDR3 extends over 14 amino acids. Germline V gene sequence: CDR1 LGHNA, CDR2 YNFKEQ. Trimming removed 1 base at V and 1 base at J, with 7 bases between. In nucleotides, the CDR3 is TGTGCCAGCAGCCAAGGGGGCAGGAACACTGAAGCTTTCTTT. Amino acid sequence: CASSQGGRNTEAFF.